Shown below are 10 T cell receptor beta chains from a single sample sequenced in a study of molecular identifiers for immune sequencing clone quantification. TCRdb independently ran MiXCR on the PCR reads; one entry per CDR3 protein. The sample has some 320,000 distinct CDR3 sequences; 20% to 25% are singletons. The specimen was naive CD8+ T cells from blood, with Jurkat cell RNA spiked in. Subset in this sample: FACS-sorted CD8+CD4-CCR7+CD45RA+ naive T cells. The receptors shown here come from a human donor in good health. Some libraries in this study had Jurkat cell RNA spiked in.

There are many counts of this clonotype. The rearrangement joins TRBV2 to TRBJ2-3, with D maybe TRBD2 (6 bases). The CDR3 runs to 15 residues. The V end was cut by 2 bases, the J end by 3 bases, with 12 bases between. CDR1 and CDR2 (germline): SNHLY, FYNNEI. CDR3 DNA sequence: TGTGCCAGCAGTGAATGGGCTAGCGTGACAGATACGCAGTATTTT. Residues: CASSEWASVTDTQYF. Complete variable domain (other parts from reference TRBV2 and TRBJ2-3): EPEVTQTPSHQVTQMGQEVILRCVPISNHLYFYWYRQILGQKVEFLVSFYNNEISEKSEIFDDQFSVERPDGSNFTLKIRSTKLEDSAMYFCASSEWASVTDTQYFGPGTRLTVL.

About this clonotype: A read error is possible here, since a much larger clone lies one base away. V is TRBV6-2 or TRBV6-3 and J is TRBJ1-1; the D gene is possibly TRBD1 (5 bases). The ends were cut back, 5 bases at V and 5 bases at J, with 15 bases in the middle. Germline assignment: CDR1 MNHEY and CDR2 SVGEGT. This CDR3 region has 14 residues. The CDR3 DNA reads as TGTGCCAGCAGTACGACAGAGAAGTTGACTGAAGCTTTCTTT. It specifies CASSTTEKLTEAFF.

Notes on this clonotype: This may come from a read error, since a much larger clone is one base off. The rearrangement uses TRBV6-5 and TRBJ1-1; no reliable D call. Germline lookup yields CDR1 MNHEY and CDR2 SVGAGI. The CDR3 is 14 residues long. Here the CDR3 DNA reads TGTGCCAGCAGTTACAGCAATATGAACACTGGAGCTTTCTTT. Amino acid sequence: CASSYSNMNTGAFF.

This clonotype has just one count. A much larger clone is a single base away; this may be a read error. The rearrangement joins TRBV28 to TRBJ2-7; TRBD1 matches at 9 bases. Germline-derived CDR1 and CDR2 are MDHEN and SYDVKM. This CDR3 comprises 14 residues. V lost 6 bases to trimming and J lost 6 bases; unmatched junction nucleotides: 9. The CDR3 region is CASRRYRGPSEQYF. CDR3 sequence (DNA): TGTGCCAGCAGGCGTTACAGGGGGCCCTCCGAGCAGTACTTC.

This clonotype was counted ten times or more. J is TRBJ1-6 and V is TRBV12-3 or TRBV12-4; TRBD1 matches 7 bases. The trim removed 10 bases at V and 7 bases at J, leaving 4 bases unmatched. The CDR3 contains 12 residues. CDR3 sequence: CATGTDNSPLHF. In DNA, the CDR3 is TGTGCCACAGGGACAGACAATTCACCCCTCCACTTT.

This clonotype came up many times. This chain connects TRBV12-3 or TRBV12-4 to TRBJ2-5, with TRBD1 identical over 11 bases. The CDR3 loop spans 13 amino acids. Trimming cost V 4 bases and J 13 bases; bases outside gene matches: 8. CDR3 sequence: CASSSSGQGGWYF. DNA of the CDR3: TGTGCCAGCAGTTCCTCGGGACAGGGGGGTTGGTACTTC.

This clonotype occurred many times. The chain uses TRBV9 and TRBJ2-2, with 8 nucleotides matching TRBD2. Trimming at V came to 2 bases and at J to 0 bases, leaving 3 bases not matched to a gene. The CDR3 is made up of 16 amino acids. Germline lookup yields CDR1 SGDLS and CDR2 YYNGEE. This CDR3 is CASSVSGDPNTGELFF. CDR3 sequence (DNA): TGTGCCAGCAGCGTTAGCGGGGACCCGAACACCGGGGAGCTGTTTTTT.

The rearrangement links TRBV3-1 to TRBJ2-7; D possibly corresponds to TRBD1 (5 bases). This CDR3 region has 13 residues. V lost 2 bases, J lost 3 bases, and 8 bases lay in between. The V gene's germline CDR1 is LGHDT and CDR2 YNNKEL (reference sequence). In DNA form, the CDR3 reads TGTGCCAGCAGCCAATTTCAGGGCTACGAGCAGTACTTC. Translation: CASSQFQGYEQYF.

This clonotype showed up many times. CDR3 DNA: TGTGCCAGCAGCATCATAACGGGGCACGAGCAGTACTTC. This translates into CASSIITGHEQYF. The rearrangement uses TRBV7-3 and TRBJ2-7, with D perhaps assigned TRBD1 or TRBD2 (5 bases each). The CDR3 spans 13 residues. Germline CDR1 is SGHTA and CDR2 is FQGTGA. Between the trimmed V and J ends, which lost 5 bases and 5 bases, there was a span of 13 bases.

This clonotype was seen ten or more times. The V gene is TRBV20-1, the J gene TRBJ2-1, with 8 bases lining up with TRBD2. This CDR3 has 15 residues. The V segment lost 6 bases and the J segment 3 bases; nucleotides outside the gene matches: 10. The germline gives CDR1 DFQATT, CDR2 SNEGSKA (reference sequence). For the CDR3, the DNA is TGCAGTGCCCCTACTGGACTAGCAGGCTACAATGAGCAGTTCTTC. This codes for CSAPTGLAGYNEQFF.